This T cell receptor beta chain derives from a study of neurological immune-mediated disorders. General observations from the study: There was no clinical or MRI feature that showed an association with the multiple sclerosis repertoire cluster. The phylogenetic placement of 18 of 34 multiple sclerosis patients' repertoires in one related-CDR3 cluster constitutes a possible signature. HTLV-1-associated myelopathy had the most TCR clonal expansion, and multiple sclerosis had the least, less than healthy controls.

Germline CDR1 is SGDLS and CDR2 is YYNGEE. The CDR3 spans 14 residues. Trimming took off 2 bases at V and 6 bases at J, with 14 bases between the two ends. Where libraries were unsorted, they were derived from 2 million PBMCs stored at -80 degrees C. This clonotype was seen more than once but under ten times. The antigen is unknown. Since a much larger clone is just one base distant, this may be a read error. TCRdb re-called the 5' RACE reads through MiXCR, storing one row per CDR3 protein. Of roughly 67,000 distinct CDR3 sequences in the sample, 3.5% to 5% were seen once. The sequenced sample consisted of PBMCs. The chain couples TRBV9 to TRBJ1-1; no definite D call. The TCR sequence derives from a man aged 50 to 59 with multiple sclerosis. CDR3 nucleotide sequence: TGTGCCAGCAGCGTCGAGGAAACTTTACCTGAAGCTTTCTTT. It specifies CASSVEETLPEAFF.